The rows below give T cell receptor beta chains drawn from one sample of a study of blood T cells in healthy people across ages. TCRdb redid the calling of the 5' RACE reads with MiXCR, one entry per CDR3 protein. The data show 1.5 million to 2 million distinct CDR3 sequences, less than 50% seen once. Sequences were obtained from blood. The receptors here all came from a woman in her 40s in good health. Each CDR3 is given with its conserved first and last residue. A D gene is named only where the DNA matches it firmly. Some rows have no size entry. The others give once, few or many, or a class for an expanded clone.

V	size	D	J	CDR3	DNA
TRBV12-3/TRBV12-4	-	-	TRBJ2-1	CASSPLPGYNEQFF	TGTGCCAGCAGCCCCCTCCCTGGGTACAATGAGCAGTTCTTC
TRBV9	-	TRBD1	TRBJ2-1	CASSVQGQIYNEQFF	TGTGCCAGCAGCGTACAGGGACAGATCTACAATGAGCAGTTCTTC
TRBV28	-	-	TRBJ2-5	CASSYGDDQETQYF	TGTGCCAGCAGTTACGGGGACGATCAAGAGACCCAGTACTTC
TRBV7-2	-	-	TRBJ2-5	CASSNRLLGETQYF	TGTGCCAGCTCGAACAGGTTACTGGGAGAGACCCAGTACTTC
TRBV5-1	-	TRBD1	TRBJ1-2	CASQGAGNYGYTF	TGCGCCAGCCAGGGGGCGGGAAACTATGGCTACACCTTC
TRBV5-1	few	TRBD1	TRBJ2-7	CASSLGDRGREQYF	TGCGCCAGCAGCTTGGGGGACAGGGGGCGCGAGCAGTACTTC
TRBV9	-	-	TRBJ2-1	CASTQSGGGHGDEQFF	TGTGCCAGCACCCAGTCCGGCGGGGGCCACGGGGATGAGCAGTTCTTC
TRBV6-2/TRBV6-3	-	TRBD1	TRBJ2-3	CASSYNTGGPPLGQYF	TGTGCCAGCAGTTACAATACAGGGGGCCCACCTCTGGGGCAGTATTTT
TRBV7-9	-	-	TRBJ2-3	CASTLAALTDTQYF	TGTGCCAGCACCTTAGCGGCACTCACAGATACGCAGTATTTT
TRBV20-1	-	TRBD1	TRBJ2-7	CSARSRDRFYERYF	TGCAGTGCTAGATCACGGGACAGATTCTACGAGCGGTACTTC
TRBV2	-	TRBD1	TRBJ2-3	CASRASTGWDTDTQYF	TGTGCCAGCAGGGCCTCGACAGGGTGGGATACAGATACGCAGTATTTT
TRBV27	-	TRBD2	TRBJ2-1	CASTVSGGAAVDEQFF	TGTGCCAGCACCGTTAGCGGGGGGGCCGCAGTAGACGAGCAGTTCTTC
TRBV28	-	-	TRBJ2-1	CASSPVPPLVETQFF	TGTGCCAGCAGTCCAGTGCCCCCGTTAGTAGAGACCCAGTTCTTC
TRBV6-2/TRBV6-3	few	-	TRBJ1-5	CASSYDCCGKRTNSNQPQHF	TGTGCCAGCAGTTACGACTGCTGTGGGAAGAGGACTAATAGCAATCAGCCCCAGCATTTT
TRBV7-2	-	-	TRBJ2-5	CASSSTCEQYF	TGTGCCAGCAGCTCGACTTGTGAGCAGTACTTC
TRBV7-6	few	TRBD1	TRBJ1-4	CASSLRQGDDEKLFF	TGTGCCAGCAGCCTCCGACAGGGCGATGACGAAAAACTGTTTTTT
TRBV11-2	-	-	TRBJ2-1	CASRAGGVRNEQFF	TGTGCCAGCAGGGCCGGCGGGGTAAGGAATGAGCAGTTCTTC
TRBV4-3	-	-	TRBJ2-1	CASSQDPIGRIDANSGDEQFF	TGCGCCAGCAGCCAAGATCCGATCGGTCGAATCGACGCCAATTCAGGCGATGAGCAGTTCTTC
TRBV28	-	-	TRBJ1-6	CASSLYGRSSYNSPLHF	TGTGCCAGCAGTTTATATGGGCGGAGCTCCTATAATTCACCCCTCCACTTT
TRBV5-1	once	-	TRBJ2-3	CASSSEGFREYF	TGCGCCAGCAGCTCGGAGGGGTTTAGGGAGTATTTT
TRBV20-1	-	-	TRBJ2-7	CSASQLAPRAEYEQYF	TGCAGTGCTAGTCAATTGGCCCCCCGCGCCGAGTACGAGCAGTACTTC
TRBV12-3/TRBV12-4	-	-	TRBJ2-5	CASSSGAVIQVETQYF	TGTGCCAGTTCAAGTGGTGCGGTCATCCAGGTAGAGACCCAGTACTTC
TRBV27	-	-	TRBJ2-3	CASSTSQRASTDTQYF	TGTGCCAGCAGTACTTCCCAGCGGGCTAGCACAGATACGCAGTATTTT
TRBV13	few	TRBD1	TRBJ2-5	CASSKGTGGKTQYF	TGTGCCAGCAGCAAAGGGACAGGGGGGAAGACCCAGTACTTC
TRBV28	-	TRBD2	TRBJ2-5	CASSLAGDPQETQYF	TGTGCCAGCAGTTTAGCGGGGGACCCCCAAGAGACCCAGTACTTC
TRBV6-1	many	TRBD2	TRBJ2-1	CASSQAGASYNEQFF	TGTGCCAGCAGTCAAGCGGGGGCCTCCTACAATGAGCAGTTCTTC
TRBV4-1	few	-	TRBJ2-1	CASSQPTKRYEQFF	TGCGCCAGCAGCCAACCGACAAAGCGATATGAGCAGTTCTTC
TRBV13	-	-	TRBJ2-1	CASSPGVIPYNEQFF	TGTGCCAGCAGCCCGGGGGTTATACCTTACAATGAGCAGTTCTTC
TRBV7-2	-	-	TRBJ2-1	CASSPGMTYNEQFF	TGTGCCAGCAGCCCAGGGATGACCTACAATGAGCAGTTCTTC
TRBV28	few	-	TRBJ1-2	CASSFTPWGYTF	TGTGCCAGCAGTTTTACCCCTTGGGGCTACACCTTC
TRBV4-1	-	-	TRBJ2-7	CASSQEGERYF	TGCGCCAGCAGCCAAGAGGGTGAGCGGTACTTC
TRBV7-2	-	TRBD1	TRBJ2-5	CASSLAGTGGRETQYF	TGTGCCAGCAGCTTAGCCGGGACAGGGGGCCGAGAGACCCAGTACTTC
TRBV7-8	-	TRBD2	TRBJ2-7	CASSVGGSGGIYEQYF	TGTGCCAGCAGCGTAGGGGGAAGCGGGGGTATCTACGAGCAGTACTTC
TRBV3-1	-	TRBD2	TRBJ2-1	CASSQVGTSGGNEQFF	TGTGCCAGCAGCCAAGTAGGGACTAGCGGGGGGAATGAGCAGTTCTTC
TRBV4-1	few	TRBD1	TRBJ2-6	CASSQEGGRVRSGANVLTF	TGCGCCAGCAGCCAAGAAGGGGGCCGAGTTCGCTCTGGGGCCAACGTCCTGACTTTC
TRBV5-1	-	-	TRBJ2-5	CASSPRGSRGSQETQYF	TGCGCCAGCAGCCCTCGGGGTTCTAGAGGGAGCCAAGAGACCCAGTACTTC
TRBV20-1	-	-	TRBJ1-6	CSATTGPLGETLHF	TGCAGTGCCACTACGGGGCCTCTAGGGGAGACCCTCCACTTT
TRBV6-2/TRBV6-3	few	TRBD2	TRBJ2-3	CASETSDPDTQYF	TGTGCCAGCGAGACTAGCGATCCCGATACGCAGTATTTT
TRBV6-2/TRBV6-3	once	-	TRBJ1-5	CASSHIGVSNQPQHF	TGTGCCAGCAGTCATATAGGGGTGAGCAATCAGCCCCAGCATTTT
TRBV20-1	-	-	TRBJ2-1	CSARDGSDLAEQFF	TGCAGTGCTAGAGATGGATCCGATTTGGCTGAGCAGTTCTTC
TRBV6-5	-	-	TRBJ2-3	CASGREVQYF	TGTGCCAGCGGAAGGGAGGTGCAGTATTTT
TRBV6-1	-	-	TRBJ2-3	CASSEYSEEDTQYF	TGTGCCAGCAGTGAATACTCCGAGGAAGATACGCAGTATTTT
TRBV3-1	-	TRBD1	TRBJ1-6	CASSPRIGGAGNSPLHF	TGTGCCAGCAGCCCACGGATAGGGGGCGCGGGGAATTCACCCCTCCACTTT
TRBV28	-	-	TRBJ1-5	CASSLASWRGSSNQPQHF	TGTGCCAGCAGTTTAGCATCGTGGCGGGGGAGTAGCAATCAGCCCCAGCATTTT
TRBV29-1	many	TRBD2	TRBJ2-3	CSVEERGGTDTQYF	TGCAGCGTTGAGGAGCGGGGAGGCACAGATACGCAGTATTTT
TRBV20-1	-	TRBD2	TRBJ2-3	CSTNSGGEGFADTQYF	TGCAGTACCAATAGCGGGGGGGAAGGGTTTGCAGATACGCAGTATTTT
TRBV9	few	-	TRBJ2-5	CASSADTVRETQYF	TGTGCCAGCAGCGCCGACACCGTCAGGGAGACCCAGTACTTC
TRBV20-1	-	TRBD1	TRBJ2-7	CSARDTRTGSYEQYF	TGCAGTGCTAGAGATACCCGGACAGGGTCCTACGAGCAGTACTTC
TRBV20-1	-	-	TRBJ1-1	CSALTALNTEAFF	TGCAGTGCATTGACAGCCCTGAACACTGAAGCTTTCTTT
TRBV11-2	-	-	TRBJ2-7	CASRWDSSSYEQYF	TGTGCCAGCAGATGGGACTCAAGCTCCTACGAGCAGTACTTC
TRBV10-3	few	-	TRBJ2-1	CAISVGAGEQFF	TGTGCCATCAGCGTGGGGGCGGGTGAGCAGTTCTTC
TRBV10-3	-	-	TRBJ2-7	CAISDGGRGVYEQYF	TGTGCCATCAGTGATGGGGGGCGAGGGGTATACGAGCAGTACTTC
TRBV5-1	once	-	TRBJ2-5	CASSFYLGNKETQYF	TGCGCCAGCAGCTTCTACCTCGGGAATAAAGAGACCCAGTACTTC
TRBV13	-	TRBD2	TRBJ2-5	CASSLVGLSGRETQYF	TGTGCCAGCAGCTTAGTGGGACTTAGCGGGCGAGAGACCCAGTACTTC